Presented here are 22 T cell receptor beta chains from one specimen sequenced in a study of OX40 agonist ivuxolimab in advanced cancers. The protocol was immunoSEQ multiplex PCR, while the TCRdb copy is restricted to in-frame clones and leaves out a portion. The sample holds tens of thousands of clones, around 90% seen once. This specimen was CD4+ or CD8+ T cells sorted from blood, taken in a trial of the OX40 agonist ivuxolimab. These receptor sequences come from an adult with an advanced solid tumor such as melanoma, head and neck, liver or kidney cancer.

CDR3 protein: CASSYSGQGWTEAFF. As DNA, the CDR3 is TGTGCCAGCAGTTACTCGGGACAGGGTTGGACTGAAGCTTTCTTT. This chain uses TRBV6-5 with TRBJ1-1, with 9 bases identical to TRBD1. Unmatched junction bases numbered 4, after V lost 0 bases and J lost 5 bases. This CDR3 has 15 residues. CDR1 is MNHEY and CDR2 is SVGAGI in the germline V gene.

This chain links TRBV11-3 with TRBJ2-1; no clear D gene. Germline V gives CDR1 SGHNT, CDR2 YENEEA. The germline V and J ends were trimmed by 1 base and 6 bases, with 10 bases remaining between them. There are 14 residues in the CDR3. CDR3 nucleotides: TGTGCCAGCAGCTTAGCGGGTAAAGGCAATGAGCAGTTCTTC. It codes for CASSLAGKGNEQFF.

The chain couples TRBV6-1 to TRBJ2-7; TRBD1 aligns across 8 bases. CDR3 length equals 15 residues. Losses at the gene ends were 2 bases for V and 2 bases for J; bases not matched to a gene: 5. Germline CDR1 and CDR2: MNHNS and SASEGT. CDR3 bases: TGTGCCAGCAGTGAATTCGGGACAGGCCCCTACGAGCAGTACTTC. Translating gives CASSEFGTGPYEQYF.

In nucleotides, the CDR3 is TGTGCCAGCAGCTTAGGGTTCCAGGGCCACGAGCAGTACTTC. Its protein product is CASSLGFQGHEQYF. V usage is TRBV11-3 and J usage is TRBJ2-7; weak D call: TRBD1 (5 bases). Germline-derived CDR1 and CDR2 are SGHNT and YENEEA. The CDR3 runs to 14 residues. Trimming cost V 1 base and J 5 bases, with 12 bases left between them.

Worth noting for this clone: One end of the junction does not line up with germline, which may come from a read error. This chain links TRBV11-2 with TRBJ2-7; possible D gene TRBD2, 6 bases. CDR3 length: 16 residues. The germline gives CDR1 SGHAT, CDR2 FQNNGV. CDR3 in amino acids: CASSVEPGLYSYEQYF. The CDR3 DNA sequence: TGTGCCAGCAGCGTAGAACCGGGACTGTACTCCTACGAGCAGTACTTC.

The V call is TRBV6-6, the J call TRBJ1-1; D may be TRBD1 (5 bases). This CDR3 is 14 amino acids long. Germline V gene sequence: CDR1 MNHNY, CDR2 SVGAGI (reference sequence). The V end was cut by 0 bases, the J end by 7 bases, with 12 bases between. The CDR3 DNA is TGTGCCAGCAGTTACTCGAGGGGAGGAGGTGAAGCTTTCTTT. Amino acids: CASSYSRGGGEAFF.

The chain is built from TRBV18 and TRBJ2-5; no clear D. Germline V CDR1 and CDR2: KGHSH, LQKENI. V was shortened by 0 bases and J by 4 bases, with 6 bases between the two germline ends. This CDR3 has 13 residues. CDR3 bases: TGTGCCAGCTCACCACCGGTTTCAGAGACCCAGTACTTC. Translated, it gives CASSPPVSETQYF.

This clone was detected only a few times. The chain is built from TRBV7-2 and TRBJ2-2; 8 nucleotides agree with TRBD2. The J segment lost 1 base and the V segment lost 5 bases, leaving 6 bases of the junction unmatched. The CDR3 runs to 16 residues. CDR1 and CDR2 (germline): SGHTA, FQGNSA. CDR3 bases: TGTGCCAGCAGCCCTGATGGGACTAGGAACACCGGGGAGCTGTTTTTT. Translating it yields CASSPDGTRNTGELFF.

The chain uses TRBV29-1 and TRBJ2-3; tentative D call: TRBD2 (5 bases). CDR3 length equals 12 residues. Germline CDR1 reads SQVTM; CDR2 reads ANQGSEA. Trimming took off 0 bases at V and 4 bases at J, with 5 bases between the two ends. The chain's CDR3 is CSVEELADTQYF. As DNA, the CDR3 is TGCAGCGTTGAAGAACTAGCAGATACGCAGTATTTT.

The chain joins TRBV5-5 to TRBJ2-3, with D hard to call. Germline CDR1 and CDR2: SGHKS and YYEKEE (reference sequence). This CDR3 comprises 12 residues. Between the trimmed V and J ends, which lost 2 bases and 5 bases, there was a span of 6 bases. The CDR3 bases are TGTGCCAGCAGCTTAACGGGAGATACGCAGTATTTT. It codes for CASSLTGDTQYF. The entire variable domain, with the rest obtained from reference TRBV5-5 and TRBJ2-3, is as follows: DAGVTQSPTHLIKTRGQQVTLRCSPISGHKSVSWYQQVLGQGPQFIFQYYEKEERGRGNFPDRFSARQFPNYSSELNVNALLLGDSALYLCASSLTGDTQYFGPGTRLTVL.

The chain carries TRBV10-1 and TRBJ2-2; 7 nucleotides line up with TRBD1. This CDR3 spans 14 amino acids. Germline trimming cut 7 bases from V and 4 bases from J; bases unmatched to any gene: 6. From germline, CDR1 is WNHNN and CDR2 SYGVQD (reference sequence). CDR3 DNA: TGCGCCAGCACTTTAGACAGGGCCACCGGGGAGCTGTTTTTT. This codes for CASTLDRATGELFF.

The chain uses TRBV9 and TRBJ1-3; 7 bases agree with TRBD1. V lost 1 base to trimming and J lost 7 bases; unmatched junction nucleotides: 5. Germline V gene sequence: CDR1 SGDLS, CDR2 YYNGEE. The CDR3 extends over 14 amino acids. CDR3: CASSVSGGGNTIYF. The CDR3 nucleotides read TGTGCCAGCAGCGTATCAGGGGGAGGGAACACCATATATTTT.

This chain links TRBV5-1 with TRBJ2-5, with D possibly being TRBD1 or TRBD2 (5 bases each). V gave up 0 bases and J gave up 5 bases, with 14 bases separating them. The CDR3 spans 15 residues. Per germline, CDR1 SGHRS and CDR2 YFSETQ. CDR3 amino acids: CASSLGAEGSETQYF. CDR3 bases: TGCGCCAGCAGCTTGGGGGCTGAGGGGAGCGAGACCCAGTACTTC.

In its sample, this clone was seen a few times. The chain employs TRBV5-1 and TRBJ2-3, with D possibly matching TRBD1 (5 bases). This CDR3 contains 15 residues. Germline V gene lookup returns CDR1 SGHRS and CDR2 YFSETQ. The ends were cut back, 1 base at V and 2 bases at J, with 11 bases in the middle. The chain's CDR3 is CASSLRGTITDTQYF. CDR3 bases: TGCGCCAGCAGCTTGAGGGGAACCATCACAGATACGCAGTATTTT.

The chain combines TRBV5-5 with TRBJ2-3; no reliable D call. Germline lookup yields CDR1 SGHKS and CDR2 YYEKEE (reference sequence). The CDR3 contains 16 residues. The ends were cut back, 0 bases at V and 4 bases at J, with 15 bases in the middle. CDR3 sequence reads: CASSLEIRPDPDTQYF. CDR3 in DNA: TGTGCCAGCAGCTTGGAAATTCGCCCGGATCCAGATACGCAGTATTTT.

The chain employs TRBV10-1 and TRBJ1-1; no reliable D call. The CDR3 spans 12 residues. The V end was cut by 5 bases, the J end by 10 bases, with 14 bases between. Per germline, CDR1 WNHNN and CDR2 SYGVQD (reference sequence). CDR3: CASSMTRGVAFF. CDR3 nucleotide sequence: TGCGCCAGCAGTATGACCCGAGGAGTAGCTTTCTTT.

A few counts support this clone. The same CDR3 also results from other DNA sequences found in this sample. V and J are TRBV5-1 and TRBJ2-3, with a possible D match to TRBD1 (6 bases). Trimming cost V 4 bases and J 0 bases, with 9 bases left between them. The CDR3 has 14 residues. CDR1 is SGHRS and CDR2 is YFSETQ in the germline V gene. The CDR3 coding sequence is TGCGCCAGCAGCCTCGGACAGAGCACAGATACGCAGTATTTT. Amino acid sequence: CASSLGQSTDTQYF.

This clone has more than one count but fewer than ten. V and J are TRBV6-6 and TRBJ2-5; TRBD2 matches at 14 bases. Trimming removed 6 bases from V and 3 bases from J; junction bases left unmatched: 6. This CDR3 has 16 residues. Per the germline V gene, CDR1 is MNHNY and CDR2 is SVGAGI (reference sequence). The CDR3 reads CASRVGLAGDEETQYF. The CDR3 nucleotides read TGTGCCAGCAGGGTGGGACTAGCGGGGGATGAAGAGACCCAGTACTTC.

CDR3 in DNA: TGTGCCAGCAGCCCGACTAGCGGGCCCTACGAGCAGTACTTC. Translation gives CASSPTSGPYEQYF. The chain carries TRBV7-3 and TRBJ2-7; 10 positions agree with TRBD2. The germline V gene encodes CDR1 SGHTA and CDR2 FQGTGA. The V and J ends lost 5 bases and 2 bases, in that order; junction bases with no gene match: 3. There are 14 residues in the CDR3.

V gene TRBV12-2 combines with J gene TRBJ2-1; the table's D gene call, TRBD1, was not cross checked with the DNA. TRBV12-2 is an annotated pseudogene. This CDR3 has 16 residues. This CDR3 reads CASRLERGRARNEQFF. In nucleotides, the CDR3 is TGTGCAAGTCGCTTAGAGAGGGGGCGGGCGCGAAATGAGCAGTTCTTC.

CDR3 coding DNA: TGCGCCAGCAGCAACAGACAGGCGGCCGAGGATAGAGCTTTCTTT. It translates to CASSNRQAAEDRAFF. This chain joins TRBV5-1 and TRBJ1-1; TRBD1 might be the D (6 bases). V lost 4 bases to trimming and J lost 10 bases, with 23 bases between them. This CDR3 spans 15 amino acids. From germline, CDR1 is SGHRS and CDR2 YFSETQ.

The chain combines TRBV2 with TRBJ2-2; D not resolved. Trimming stripped 0 bases from V and 4 bases from J, with 6 bases between. Germline V lookup: CDR1 SNHLY, CDR2 FYNNEI. The CDR3 contains 14 residues. The CDR3 region is CASSEATSTGELFF. CDR3 nucleotides: TGTGCCAGCAGTGAAGCAACCAGCACCGGGGAGCTGTTTTTT.